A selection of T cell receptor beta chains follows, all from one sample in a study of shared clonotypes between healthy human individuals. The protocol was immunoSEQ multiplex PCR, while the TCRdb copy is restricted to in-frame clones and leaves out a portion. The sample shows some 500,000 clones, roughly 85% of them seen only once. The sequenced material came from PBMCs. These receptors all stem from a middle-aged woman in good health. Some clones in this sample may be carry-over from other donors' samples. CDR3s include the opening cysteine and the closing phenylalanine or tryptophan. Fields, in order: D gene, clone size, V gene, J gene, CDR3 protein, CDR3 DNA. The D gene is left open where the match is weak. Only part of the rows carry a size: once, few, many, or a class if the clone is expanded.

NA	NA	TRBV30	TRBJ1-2	CAWSVLSMGRPNYGYTF	TGTGCCTGGAGTGTACTTAGTATGGGGCGCCCCAACTATGGCTACACCTTC
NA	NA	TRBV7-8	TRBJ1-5	CASSFQTNQPQHF	TGTGCCAGCAGCTTCCAGACTAATCAGCCCCAGCATTTT
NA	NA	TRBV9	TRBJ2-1	CASSVGKRVSYNEQFF	TGTGCCAGCAGCGTAGGGAAGCGGGTCTCCTACAATGAGCAGTTCTTC
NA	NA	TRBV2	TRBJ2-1	CASSVSPAYNEQFF	TGTGCCAGCAGTGTATCCCCCGCCTACAATGAGCAGTTCTTC
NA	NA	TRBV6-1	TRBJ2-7	CASSEPGLEQYF	TGTGCCAGCAGTGAGCCAGGGCTCGAGCAGTACTTC
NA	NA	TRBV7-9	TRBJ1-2	CASSLAGSYGYTF	TGTGCCAGCAGCTTAGCAGGCAGCTATGGCTACACCTTC
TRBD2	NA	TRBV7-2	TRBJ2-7	CASSTLAGGPYEQYF	TGTGCCAGCAGCACCTTAGCGGGAGGGCCCTACGAGCAGTACTTC
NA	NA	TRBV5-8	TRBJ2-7	CASSLVVEQYF	TGTGCCAGCAGCTTGGTAGTCGAGCAGTACTTC
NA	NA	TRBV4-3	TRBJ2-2	CASRSPTGELFF	TGCGCCAGCAGGAGTCCCACCGGGGAGCTGTTTTTT
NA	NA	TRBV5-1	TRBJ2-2	CASSLVRDTNTGELFF	TGCGCCAGCAGCTTGGTACGGGACACGAACACCGGGGAGCTGTTTTTT
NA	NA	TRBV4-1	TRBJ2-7	CASSQVRQTYEQYF	TGCGCCAGCAGCCAAGTAAGACAGACATACGAGCAGTACTTC
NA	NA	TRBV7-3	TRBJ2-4	CASSLGGANIQYF	TGTGCCAGCAGCTTAGGCGGAGCCAACATTCAGTACTTC
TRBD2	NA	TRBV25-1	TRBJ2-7	CASSEATTSGGYGEQYF	TGTGCCAGCAGTGAAGCCACTACTAGCGGTGGGTACGGCGAGCAGTACTTC
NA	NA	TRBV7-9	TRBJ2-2	CASSLDGNTGELFF	TGTGCCAGCAGCTTAGACGGGAACACCGGGGAGCTGTTTTTT
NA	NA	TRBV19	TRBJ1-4	CASSDDRGLSNEKLFF	TGTGCCAGTAGTGACGACCGGGGACTAAGCAATGAAAAACTGTTTTTT
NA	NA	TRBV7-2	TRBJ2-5	CASSVTANQETQYF	TGTGCCAGCAGCGTGACTGCGAACCAAGAGACCCAGTACTTC
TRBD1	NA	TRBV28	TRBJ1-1	CASRGTGAVTEAFF	TGTGCCAGCCGGGGGACAGGGGCCGTCACTGAAGCTTTCTTT
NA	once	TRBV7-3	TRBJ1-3	CASSLTGSGNTIYF	TGTGCCAGCAGCTTAACCGGCTCTGGAAACACCATATATTTT
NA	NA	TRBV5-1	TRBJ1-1	CASSLALLGTEAFF	TGCGCCAGCAGCTTGGCCTTATTGGGCACTGAAGCTTTCTTT
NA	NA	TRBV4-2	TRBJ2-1	CASSPTYSGNNEQFF	TGTGCCAGCAGCCCCACGTATAGCGGAAACAATGAGCAGTTCTTC
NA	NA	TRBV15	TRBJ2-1	CATSRGGEQFF	TGTGCCACCAGCAGAGGGGGTGAGCAGTTCTTC
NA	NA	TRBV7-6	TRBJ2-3	CASSLGSATDTQYF	TGTGCCAGCAGCTTAGGAAGTGCGACAGATACGCAGTATTTT
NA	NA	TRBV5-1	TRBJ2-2	CASSPQPGAGPGELFF	TGCGCCAGCAGCCCTCAGCCAGGGGCTGGCCCCGGGGAGCTGTTTTTT
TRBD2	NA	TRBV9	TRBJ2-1	CASSVPSGTPYNEQFF	TGTGCCAGCAGCGTACCTAGCGGGACTCCCTACAATGAGCAGTTCTTC
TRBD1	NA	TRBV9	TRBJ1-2	CASSARLGQGSYTF	TGTGCCAGCAGCGCTAGACTCGGACAGGGAAGCTACACCTTC
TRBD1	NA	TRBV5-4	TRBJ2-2	CASSRTGQGLVGELFF	TGTGCCAGCAGCAGAACGGGACAGGGGTTGGTCGGGGAGCTGTTTTTT
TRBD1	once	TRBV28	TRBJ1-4	CASSTTGTGFEKLFF	TGTGCCAGCAGTACAACCGGGACAGGGTTTGAAAAACTGTTTTTT
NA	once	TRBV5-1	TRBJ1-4	CASSSGGATNEKLFF	TGCGCCAGCAGCTCGGGCGGAGCAACTAATGAAAAACTGTTTTTT
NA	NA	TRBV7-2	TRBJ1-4	CASSIGGRQPNEKLFF	TGTGCCAGCAGCATCGGTGGGAGACAGCCAAATGAAAAACTGTTTTTT
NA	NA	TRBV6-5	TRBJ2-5	CASTPDRGGRETQYF	TGTGCCAGCACTCCGGACCGCGGTGGCCGAGAGACCCAGTACTTC
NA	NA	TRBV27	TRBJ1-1	CASSLRPRSVNTEAFF	TGTGCCAGCAGTTTAAGGCCCCGGAGCGTGAACACTGAAGCTTTCTTT
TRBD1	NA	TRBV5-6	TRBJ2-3	CASSFGTGRTDTQYF	TGTGCCAGCAGCTTCGGGACAGGGAGAACAGATACGCAGTATTTT
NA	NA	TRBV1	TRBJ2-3	CTSSQDRGRPDTQYF	TGCACCAGCAGCCAAGATCGGGGAAGACCCGATACGCAGTATTTT
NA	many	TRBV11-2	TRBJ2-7	CASSNRVSGHYEQYF	TGTGCCAGCAGCAATAGGGTGTCCGGGCACTACGAGCAGTACTTC
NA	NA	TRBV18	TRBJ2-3	CASSPLTDTDTQYF	TGTGCCAGCTCACCACTGACAGACACAGATACGCAGTATTTT
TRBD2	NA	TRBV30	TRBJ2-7	CASLTSGRAYEQYF	TGTGCCAGCCTAACTAGCGGGAGGGCCTACGAGCAGTACTTC
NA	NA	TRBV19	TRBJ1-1	CASAGQSGATEAFF	TGTGCCAGTGCAGGACAGTCCGGCGCCACTGAAGCTTTCTTT
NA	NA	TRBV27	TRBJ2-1	CATLRDASSYNEQFF	TGTGCCACCCTACGGGACGCGAGCTCCTACAATGAGCAGTTCTTC
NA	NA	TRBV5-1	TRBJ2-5	CASSEGIAQETQYF	TGCGCCAGCAGCGAGGGGATCGCCCAAGAGACCCAGTACTTC
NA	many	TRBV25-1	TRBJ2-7	CASSEFRRDLGLYEQYF	TGTGCCAGCAGTGAATTTCGGCGGGACCTCGGGCTTTACGAGCAGTACTTC
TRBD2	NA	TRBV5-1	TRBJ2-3	CASSTGLASTDTQYF	TGCGCCAGCAGCACGGGACTAGCTAGCACAGATACGCAGTATTTT
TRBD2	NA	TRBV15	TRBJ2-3	CATSRGLAGASDTQYF	TGTGCCACCAGCAGGGGACTAGCGGGAGCGTCAGATACGCAGTATTTT
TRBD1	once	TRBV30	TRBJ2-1	CAWSRGQGLYNEQFF	TGTGCCTGGAGTAGGGGGCAGGGCCTTTACAATGAGCAGTTCTTC
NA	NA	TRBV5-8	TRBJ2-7	CASRARELTYEQYF	TGTGCCAGCAGGGCACGGGAGCTCACCTACGAGCAGTACTTC
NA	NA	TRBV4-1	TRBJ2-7	CASSSQEDSLNEQYF	TGCGCCAGCAGCTCCCAAGAGGACAGCCTCAACGAGCAGTACTTC
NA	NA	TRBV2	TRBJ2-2	CASSTIQGTGELFF	TGTGCCAGCAGTACTATACAGGGCACAGGGGAGCTGTTTTTT
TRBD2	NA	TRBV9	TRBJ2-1	CASSAGLAAPNEQFF	TGTGCCAGCAGCGCGGGACTAGCGGCCCCCAATGAGCAGTTCTTC
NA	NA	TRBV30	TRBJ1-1	CAWSPGRVNEAFF	TGTGCCTGGAGTCCAGGCAGGGTCAACGAAGCTTTCTTT
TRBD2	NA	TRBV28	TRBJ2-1	CASLDAGAWNEQFF	TGTGCCAGCCTGGATGCGGGAGCGTGGAATGAGCAGTTCTTC
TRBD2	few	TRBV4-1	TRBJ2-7	CASSPGGGLGEQYF	TGCGCCAGCAGCCCTGGCGGGGGGTTGGGTGAGCAGTACTTC
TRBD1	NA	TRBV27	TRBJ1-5	CASSSQGYGQPQHF	TGTGCCAGCAGTTCACAGGGGTACGGTCAGCCCCAGCATTTT
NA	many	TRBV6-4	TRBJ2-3	CASSDSGGADTQYF	TGTGCCAGCAGTGACTCCGGGGGCGCAGATACGCAGTATTTT
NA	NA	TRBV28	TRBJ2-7	CASRGAGNAYEQYF	TGTGCCAGCAGAGGCGCAGGGAACGCCTACGAGCAGTACTTC
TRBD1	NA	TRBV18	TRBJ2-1	CASSPGTGDNEQFF	TGTGCCAGCTCACCAGGGACAGGGGATAATGAGCAGTTCTTC
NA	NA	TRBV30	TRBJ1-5	CAWRAQGSQPQHF	TGTGCCTGGAGGGCCCAGGGAAGTCAGCCCCAGCATTTT
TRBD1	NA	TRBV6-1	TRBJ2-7	CASRAGTGNSYEQYF	TGTGCCAGCAGGGCCGGGACAGGAAACTCCTACGAGCAGTACTTC
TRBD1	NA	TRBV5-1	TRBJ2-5	CASSLGGQGQETQYF	TGCGCCAGCAGCTTGGGGGGACAGGGTCAAGAGACCCAGTACTTC
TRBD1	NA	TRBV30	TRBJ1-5	CAWSLTGGRQPQHF	TGTGCCTGGAGCTTGACAGGGGGCAGGCAGCCCCAGCATTTT